This T cell receptor beta chain was found in a study of CD4 and CD8 cells across lung adenocarcinoma regions. Samples came from patients with localized non-small cell lung adenocarcinoma. TCRdb redid the calling of the PCR reads with MiXCR, one entry per CDR3 protein. The sample comprises about 8,700 distinct CDR3 sequences, roughly 52% of which are singletons, and roughly 43% rests with the top ten. V gave up 0 bases and J gave up 10 bases, with 13 bases separating them. CDR3 size: 14 residues. Germline V lookup: CDR1 MNHNS, CDR2 SASEGT. The chain carries TRBV6-1 and TRBJ2-1; D gene unclear. Sample: CD8+ T cells from the margin of a lung tumor. The clonotype was recovered from a female donor with lung adenocarcinoma. The CD4 and CD8 labels of this study may be unreliable. CDR3 DNA sequence: TGTGCCAGCAGTGAAGCGTGGGGTCCCCACGAGCAGTTCTTC. Protein: CASSEAWGPHEQFF.